The source of this TCR beta chain is a study of T cell changes during pregnancy in multiple sclerosis. The CDR3 runs to 15 residues. The V end lost 0 bases, the J end lost 0 bases, and 7 bases lay between the germline ends. Germline values: CDR1 SGHDT, CDR2 YYEEEE. Some clones are missing from TCRdb's copy, which holds only in-frame ones; the method was immunoSEQ multiplex PCR. The sample shows 65,000 to 85,000 clones, nearly 95% of them seen only once. This clonotype originated in a female donor with multiple sclerosis, enrolled in a pregnancy study. The sequencing here drew on CD4+ T cells from peripheral blood mononuclear cells, taken after pregnancy. The rearrangement joins TRBV5-6 to TRBJ2-1; D possibly corresponds to TRBD2 (5 bases). In DNA form, the CDR3 reads TGTGCCAGCAGCTTGGGAGGGAACTCCTACAATGAGCAGTTCTTC. This sequence encodes CASSLGGNSYNEQFF.